The 24 T cell receptor beta chains reported below all come from one sample, sequenced in a study of blood T cells in healthy people across ages. Through a sample-barcoded 5' primer and a J-beta primer mix, a second PCR was run for roughly 7 to 12 cycles. TCRdb redid the calling of the 5' RACE reads with MiXCR, one entry per CDR3 protein. The repertoire holds about 1.7 million distinct CDR3 sequences, with roughly 27% as singletons. The sequenced material came from blood. The source of these receptors is a woman in her 30s in good health.

This clonotype was recorded at least ten times. V usage is TRBV4-3 and J usage is TRBJ2-6; D is undetermined. V was clipped by 0 bases and J by 11 bases, with 14 bases between them. This CDR3 spans 15 amino acids. Per the germline V gene, CDR1 is LGHNA and CDR2 is YSLEER. Here the CDR3 DNA reads TGCGCCAGCAGCCAAGACCGGGCCCCCGGATACGTCCTGACTTTC. Its protein is CASSQDRAPGYVLTF.

The chain recombines TRBV28 with TRBJ1-5; no clear D gene. Germline V gene lookup returns CDR1 MDHEN and CDR2 SYDVKM. This CDR3 region has 14 residues. Trimming removed 10 bases from V and 3 bases from J, with 16 bases in between. The CDR3 DNA sequence: TGTGCCACCGGGAGGCGACCTATCAATCAGCCCCAGCATTTT. Encoded protein: CATGRRPINQPQHF.

This chain joins TRBV3-1 and TRBJ1-4; D remains unclear. This CDR3 comprises 13 residues. Trimming shortened V by 1 base and J by 4 bases, and 4 bases separated the two germline ends. CDR1 and CDR2 from the germline V gene are LGHDT and YNNKEL (reference sequence). The CDR3 reads CASSQGSNEKLFF. CDR3 DNA: TGTGCCAGCAGCCAAGGCAGTAATGAAAAACTGTTTTTT.

This clonotype was counted at least ten times. The chain joins TRBV28 to TRBJ2-7; the D gene is possibly TRBD2 (7 bases). The CDR3 has 15 amino acids. CDR1 and CDR2 from the germline V gene are MDHEN and SYDVKM. Trimming removed 2 bases from V and 3 bases from J, with 14 bases in between. CDR3 sequence: CASSLRGGAIYEQYF. The CDR3 DNA sequence: TGTGCCAGCAGTTTACGAGGGGGGGCAATCTACGAGCAGTACTTC.

The gene calls are TRBV20-1 and TRBJ2-1, with 12 bases that match TRBD2. The V gene's germline CDR1 is DFQATT and CDR2 SNEGSKA (reference sequence). This CDR3 is 18 amino acids long. After removal of 5 bases from V and 0 bases from J, the junction contained 11 bases not matched to a gene. The CDR3, as DNA: TGCAGTGCTGGACTTACCCCGGGACTAGCGGGCTCCTACAATGAGCAGTTCTTC. This encodes CSAGLTPGLAGSYNEQFF.

CDR3 nucleotide sequence: TGTGCCAGCACCGGGGACTCCGAGCAGTACTTC. Encoded protein: CASTGDSEQYF. This chain connects TRBV6-1 to TRBJ2-7; D perhaps matches TRBD2 (6 bases). The V gene lost 7 bases and the J gene lost 6 bases, with 10 bases spanning the gap. This CDR3 is built from 11 residues. Germline V gene sequence: CDR1 MNHNS, CDR2 SASEGT.

The genes are TRBV7-2 and TRBJ2-3; a possible D gene is TRBD1 (5 bases). The CDR3 totals 13 residues. Germline V gives CDR1 SGHTA, CDR2 FQGNSA. The V and J ends lost 5 bases and 2 bases respectively, with 8 bases between them. For the CDR3, the DNA is TGTGCCAGCAGCAAACAGGTCACAGATACGCAGTATTTT. Amino acid sequence: CASSKQVTDTQYF.

In this sample, this clonotype turned up a few times. The chain carries TRBV6-6 and TRBJ1-5, with a tentative D call TRBD1 (5 bases). From germline, CDR1 is MNHNY and CDR2 SVGAGI (reference sequence). CDR3 size: 15 residues. V lost 6 bases, J lost 0 bases, and 12 bases lay in between. The CDR3 loop is CASRSTDYSNQPQHF. The CDR3 bases are TGTGCCAGCAGGTCGACAGACTATAGCAATCAGCCCCAGCATTTT.

This clonotype occurred a few times. The chain couples TRBV4-1 to TRBJ2-3; D is possibly TRBD1 or TRBD2 (5 bases each). V lost 2 bases and J 4 bases, leaving 16 bases between the germline ends. This CDR3 comprises 16 residues. In germline, CDR1 is MGHRA, CDR2 YSYEKL. DNA for the CDR3: TGCGCCAGCAGCCAATCACGGGACGCTGGGGCAGATACGCAGTATTTT. Translated, it gives CASSQSRDAGADTQYF.

In regard to this clonotype: A read error is possible here, since a much larger clone lies one base away. CDR3: CATSGGRIYNEQFF. The CDR3 DNA follows: TGTGCCACCAGCGGGGGACGGATATACAATGAGCAGTTCTTC. The chain carries TRBV15 and TRBJ2-1; D is possibly TRBD1 or TRBD2 (5 bases each). Germline-derived CDR1 and CDR2 are LNHNV and YYDKDF (reference sequence). The CDR3 covers 14 residues. Trimming took off 5 bases at V and 4 bases at J, with 12 bases between the two ends.

The gene calls are TRBV28 and TRBJ1-2; 10 nucleotides match TRBD1. This CDR3 region has 17 residues. Germline V gene data show CDR1 as MDHEN and CDR2 as SYDVKM. The V and J ends lost 6 bases and 4 bases, in that order; junction bases with no gene match: 14. CDR3 in DNA: TGTGCCAGCAGCATTGTGGGACAGGGGCCAGGGGGCTATGGCTACACCTTC. Protein product: CASSIVGQGPGGYGYTF.

This clonotype has a handful of counts. This chain connects TRBV7-9 to TRBJ1-2; no firm D call. V lost 3 bases, J lost 4 bases, and 12 bases lay in between. The CDR3 is 14 residues long. Looked up from germline, CDR1 is SEHNR and CDR2 is FQNEAQ (reference sequence). CDR3 amino acids: CASSFIWETYGYTF. The CDR3 DNA sequence: TGTGCCAGCAGCTTTATTTGGGAAACCTATGGCTACACCTTC.

This clonotype was detected ten times or more. The chain has TRBV29-1 and TRBJ2-3; D is perhaps TRBD1 (6 bases). This CDR3 is 11 amino acids long. Germline V gene data show CDR1 as SQVTM and CDR2 as ANQGSEA. The CDR3 reads CSYEGADTQYF. The CDR3 nucleotides are TGCAGTTATGAGGGGGCAGATACGCAGTATTTT.

There are many counts of this clonotype. This rearrangement joins TRBV29-1 to TRBJ1-2; D not certain. Germline assignment: CDR1 SQVTM and CDR2 ANQGSEA. Deletions cut 6 bases from V and 8 bases from J, with 16 bases between. This CDR3 region has 12 residues. CDR3 region: CSVATLTRGYTF. The CDR3 DNA reads as TGCAGCGTCGCTACGCTCACTAGAGGCTACACCTTC.

This clonotype has more than one count but fewer than ten. The rearrangement links TRBV7-2 to TRBJ2-3; 7 bases agree with TRBD1. Germline V CDR1 and CDR2: SGHTA, FQGNSA. V trimming: 4 bases; J trimming: 5 bases; junction bases outside the gene matches: 12. This CDR3 has 16 amino acids. The chain's CDR3 is CASSSKTGTGRDTQYF. Here the CDR3 DNA reads TGTGCCAGCAGCTCGAAGACAGGGACCGGAAGAGATACGCAGTATTTT.

As regards this clonotype: One junction end disagrees with the germline gene, perhaps due to a read error. The rearrangement joins TRBV12-3 or TRBV12-4 to TRBJ2-1; 7 bases agree with TRBD2. The CDR3 is 17 residues long. This CDR3 reads CASGRELADPSYDEQFF. CDR3 coding DNA: TGTGCCAGCGGTAGAGAGCTAGCGGACCCCTCCTACGATGAGCAGTTCTTC.

This clonotype occurred a few times. V is TRBV12-3 or TRBV12-4 and J is TRBJ2-4; D unresolved. Near its end, the DNA agrees better with TRBJ2-7, so the J call may be wrong. The CDR3 has 14 residues. The CDR3 DNA sequence: TGTGCCAGCAGTCGCTTATCCGGAGCTAACGAGCAGTACTTC. Amino acids: CASSRLSGANEQYF.

The chain carries TRBV20-1 and TRBJ2-1, with 9 nucleotides matching TRBD2. The J call may be in error: the DNA end matches TRBJ2-7 better. The CDR3 is 19 amino acids. The germline V gene has CDR1 DFQATT and CDR2 SNEGSKA (reference sequence). This chain's CDR3 is CSARVWGGGALSSYNEQYF. CDR3 nucleotides: TGCAGTGCTAGAGTTTGGGGCGGGGGGGCCCTCAGCTCCTACAATGAGCAGTACTTC.

This clonotype was seen only a few times. The chain links TRBV6-2 or TRBV6-3 to TRBJ2-3; D call uncertain. The CDR3 has 15 residues. V lost 4 bases and J 5 bases, leaving 16 bases between the germline ends. In germline, CDR1 is MNHEY, CDR2 SVGEGT. The CDR3 protein is CASSFTAYEVDTQYF. Here the CDR3 DNA reads TGTGCCAGCAGTTTTACCGCTTATGAGGTAGATACGCAGTATTTT.

This clonotype occurred many times. The chain combines TRBV12-5 with TRBJ1-2, with D possibly matching TRBD1 (5 bases). With 5 bases removed from V and 3 bases from J, the gap between germline ends came to 7 bases. The germline CDR1 and CDR2 sequences are LGHNT and FRNRAP. The CDR3 extends over 12 amino acids. The CDR3 DNA reads as TGTGCTAGTGGTAGGGACTACTATGGCTACACCTTC. Residues: CASGRDYYGYTF.

This clonotype was recorded only once. The J gene is TRBJ2-2, the V gene TRBV3-1; D uncertain. Trimming cost V 3 bases and J 1 base, with 15 bases left between them. The CDR3 has 17 residues. Looked up from germline, CDR1 is LGHDT and CDR2 is YNNKEL (reference sequence). The CDR3 DNA reads as TGTGCCAGCAGCCATGGGATAGGGCAGTTGAACACCGGGGAGCTGTTTTTT. As protein: CASSHGIGQLNTGELFF.

This clonotype was observed a handful of times. V is TRBV20-1 and J is TRBJ1-1, with TRBD1 matching 9 bases. CDR3 size: 13 residues. Losses at the gene ends were 2 bases for V and 8 bases for J; bases not matched to a gene: 6. Germline lookup yields CDR1 DFQATT and CDR2 SNEGSKA (reference sequence). CDR3 loop: CSARNRGRVEAFF. DNA of the CDR3: TGCAGTGCTAGAAACAGGGGGCGAGTCGAAGCTTTCTTT.

This clonotype has just a few counts. This sequence joins TRBV11-2 and TRBJ2-7; D is possibly TRBD2 (6 bases). With 8 bases removed from V and 2 bases from J, the gap between germline ends came to 16 bases. Looked up from germline, CDR1 is SGHAT and CDR2 is FQNNGV. The CDR3 has 14 residues. The CDR3 coding sequence is TGTGCCAGCTTCTACGGGGACTTGACCTACGAGCAGTACTTC. As protein: CASFYGDLTYEQYF. Looking up the rest from reference TRBV11-2 and TRBJ2-7 gives the full variable domain: EAGVAQSPRYKIIEKRQSVAFWCNPISGHATLYWYQQILGQGPKLLIQFQNNGVVDDSQLPKDRFSAERLKGVDSTLKIQPAKLEDSAVYLCASFYGDLTYEQYFGPGTRLTVT.

J is TRBJ2-7 and V is TRBV6-2 or TRBV6-3; D tentatively fits TRBD1 or TRBD2 (5 bases each). The V end lost 8 bases, the J end lost 4 bases, and 15 bases lay between the germline ends. The CDR3 spans 13 residues. Looked up from germline, CDR1 is MNHEY and CDR2 is SVGEGT. The CDR3 nucleotides read TGTGCCAGCCCAGCCAGGGAGACGTACGAGCAGTACTTC. It yields the protein CASPARETYEQYF.